This T cell receptor beta chain was sequenced during a study of T cell responses to AZD1222 COVID-19 vaccine. Study-wide findings and caveats: The study sampled repertoires only after the peak T cell response. White British ancestry dominated among donors, who included more females, and clonal diversity was possibly underestimated. It was only 6 or 7 AZD1222 recipients who were seropositive at baseline.

As for this clone: Antigen unknown.

Sequencing was performed with immunoSEQ multiplex PCR; in TCRdb, only in-frame clones are kept and a portion is missing. In the table there are 120,000 to 150,000 clones, about 90% of which are singletons. Germline-derived CDR1 and CDR2 are SEHNR and FQNEAQ (reference sequence). V was trimmed by 4 bases and J by 6 bases, leaving 12 bases between them. CDR3 length equals 13 residues. The chain carries TRBV7-9 and TRBJ1-1; D gene unclear. This TCR derives from an adult in good health. Here the sequenced sample was peripheral blood, taken on day 0 of AZD1222 vaccination. The CDR3 DNA reads as TGTGCCAGCAGCTCCCTTATGCTGGCTGAAGCTTTCTTT. This encodes CASSSLMLAEAFF.